This T cell receptor (beta chain) derives from a study of T cells after yellow fever vaccination (dated by TCRdb to the late 2010s). Turning to the overall study: The SMART-Seq v4 Ultra Low Input RNA kit was used to prepare libraries from fractions with low cell numbers. To follow T-cell clones before and after both primary and booster YFV17D yellow fever vaccination, bulk TCR alpha and beta repertoires underwent longitudinal sequencing. The cohort comprised two healthy male donors, one aged 18 to 29 and one aged 30 to 40 years. Bulk PBMC replicates and cell subsets were isolated from blood drawn at multiple timepoints before and after both primary and secondary immunization. Results and caveats for the whole study, not just this receptor: Computational filtering was required because FACS-sorted repertoires could contain abundant contaminating clonotypes from the bulk population. A small share of clonotypes occurred in both CD4 and CD8 compartments, likely arising from convergent recombination. Compared with the primary T-cell response, the secondary T-cell response was faster but weaker, reaching its peak on day 5 rather than on day 15. Most clones expanded after primary vaccination (approximately 95% of CD4 and 88% of CD8) were re-detected after the booster, suggesting that broad memory maintenance occurred. Only two donors were included in the study, so the extent to which the findings can be generalized is limited.

Synthesis of TCR cDNA relied on 5'RACE template switching, a step that introduced a universal primer site along with unique molecular identifiers. Priming for cDNA synthesis came from both the TCR alpha and TCR beta constant segments. Two PCR steps were used to amplify libraries, with sample barcodes and sequencing adapters being added in the second step. Sequencing of libraries was performed on Illumina HiSeq 2500 (2x100 bp) or NovaSeq (2x150 bp). On the authors' methods: MIGEC handled demultiplexing of reads and collapsing into UMI consensus sequences, while MiXCR performed V(D)J alignment. Vaccine-responding clonotypes were identified with edgeR using replicate PBMC samples, with FDR below 0.01 and a log2 fold change above 5 up to day 15 being required. Each bulk clonotype received a CD4 or CD8 identity based on whether the sequenced CD4 or CD8 repertoire contained that clonotype at higher abundance. The raw public reads went through TCRdb reprocessing: fastp at Q25, MiXCR clone calling, in-frame beta chains kept. One record per CDR3 amino acid sequence lists the most common genes and DNA. These V and J calls derive from TCRdb rather than the authors' analysis. Recorded for this sample are 200,000 to 300,000 distinct CDR3 sequences; 10% to 15% of them occurred a single time. The top ten hold 0.4% to 0.65% of the sample.

The label giving this sample's treatment or condition can be read as: live attenuated yellow fever vaccine strain. PBMCs were isolated from peripheral blood using a standard Ficoll-Paque protocol. Dynabeads CD4 and CD8 positive selection kits were used to isolate CD4 and CD8 T-cell fractions. TriZol was used to extract RNA from bulk PBMCs, from CD4 and CD8 fractions, and from dextramer-positive and dextramer-negative fractions. For this clonotype: Its antigen remains unidentified. Base qualities are not provided; no much larger clone lies one nucleotide away.

The V and J ends are trimmed by 2 bases and 4 bases, leaving 12 bases between them. Based on the germline V gene (reference sequence), the CDR1 and CDR2 sequences are SGHNT and YYREEE. Including the terminal cysteine and phenylalanine, the CDR3 comprises 14 residues. Only CDR3 DNA remains: 42 bases, in frame from the first base. The TCR sequence derives from a man younger than 40 who received the YFV17D yellow fever vaccine. Sequencing was performed on CD4+ T cells sorted from PBMCs, taken 45 days after the yellow fever booster vaccination. The chain uses TRBV5-4 and TRBJ1-2, with no reliable assignment of the D segment. The CDR3 in this case is CASSFPDSAYGYTF. The bases are TGTGCCAGCAGCTTTCCCGACTCCGCCTATGGCTACACCTTC.